This T cell receptor beta chain comes out of a study of cytomegalovirus exposure and HLA in healthy donors. Broader study findings: There were some V segments, including TRBV6-2 and TRBV6-3, excluded as indistinguishable. Sequencing had likely introduced a cluster of highly shared sequence variants as an artifact. When presence/absence was analysed, sequencing depth was taken to be roughly uniform across donors.

The PCR employed 60 Vbeta primers together with 13 Jbeta primers. Only in-frame clones appear in the TCRdb table, and some are missing; sequencing was by immunoSEQ multiplex PCR. The top ten hold 1.6% of the sample, which has roughly 170,000 clones, roughly 80% seen once. In germline, CDR1 is MRHNA, CDR2 SNTAGT. The CDR3 consists of 14 residues. Germline trimming cut 3 bases from V and 1 base from J; bases unmatched to any gene: 1. About this clone itself: The antigen remains unidentified.

This receptor was identified in a man aged 50 or older in good health and CMV-seronegative. V usage is TRBV6-4 and J usage is TRBJ2-3; 7 nucleotides match TRBD2. The sample comprised PBMCs. The chain's CDR3 is CASSEGGGTDTQYF. CDR3 nucleotides: TGTGCCAGCAGTGAGGGGGGGGGCACAGATACGCAGTATTTT.